This paragraph reports one TCR beta chain. Its antigen is unidentified. The data were obtained in a study of T-cell memory formation after mild COVID-19. MiXCR, run by TCRdb on the 5' RACE reads, gives a single entry per CDR3 protein. The sample lists approximately 440,000 distinct CDR3 sequences, 20% seen once, with 8.4% in the top ten. This CDR3 is 14 amino acids long. Germline CDR1 is SEHNR and CDR2 is FQNEAQ (reference sequence). Trimming removed 1 base from V and 9 bases from J, with 10 bases in between. General study results and limits: Mainly CM and EM harbored the contracting CD4+ clones; mainly EMRA harbored the CD8+ ones.

The sequence was collected from an adult woman who had mild COVID-19 (a few samples of this study predate the infection). Cell type and time point are not known. J is TRBJ1-6 and V is TRBV7-9, with D unresolved. The sequencing input was PBMCs or a T cell subset sorted from them (not recorded which). CDR3 sequence (DNA): TGTGCCAGCAGCTTAGTCCTAAGTGGTTCACCCCTCCACTTT. It translates to CASSLVLSGSPLHF.